Presented here are 30 T cell receptor beta chains from one specimen sequenced in a study of shared clonotypes between healthy human individuals. The repertoire was sequenced with immunoSEQ multiplex PCR; TCRdb's copy has only in-frame clones and lacks some. This sample has hundreds of thousands of clones, with almost 97% found just once. Source material: naive CD4+ T cells sorted from blood. Subset of the sample: CD45RA+ positively selected. These receptors came from a woman in her 30s in good health.

The rearrangement uses TRBV28 and TRBJ2-2; a weak D match, TRBD1 (5 bases). In germline, CDR1 is MDHEN, CDR2 SYDVKM. Trimming removed 3 bases at V and 5 bases at J, with 16 bases between. The CDR3 length is 16 residues. For the CDR3, the DNA is TGTGCCAGCAGTTTGATGGGGCAGGGTAGGACCGGGGAGCTGTTTTTT. Translated, it gives CASSLMGQGRTGELFF.

The V and J genes are TRBV2 and TRBJ2-3; TRBD2 matches at 9 bases. The CDR3 consists of 14 residues. V gave up 4 bases and J gave up 6 bases; unmatched junction bases: 5. From germline, CDR1 is SNHLY and CDR2 FYNNEI. This CDR3 reads CASSAGLAFDTQYF. The CDR3 DNA reads TGTGCCAGCAGTGCCGGACTAGCGTTCGATACGCAGTATTTT. Drawing the rest from reference TRBV2 and TRBJ2-3, the complete variable domain is EPEVTQTPSHQVTQMGQEVILRCVPISNHLYFYWYRQILGQKVEFLVSFYNNEISEKSEIFDDQFSVERPDGSNFTLKIRSTKLEDSAMYFCASSAGLAFDTQYFGPGTRLTVL.

As concerns this clone: Other DNA sequences in the same sample also yield this CDR3. J is TRBJ2-5 and V is TRBV28, with a tentative D call TRBD1 (6 bases). Germline assignment: CDR1 MDHEN and CDR2 SYDVKM. Between the trimmed V and J ends, which lost 6 bases and 5 bases, there was a span of 13 bases. This CDR3 is 13 amino acids long. The CDR3 DNA is TGTGCCAGCAGACCACAGGGCCTGGAGACCCAGTACTTC. It encodes CASRPQGLETQYF.

Here the CDR3 reads CASSPGQDGQPQHF. CDR3 sequence (DNA): TGTGCCAGCAGTCCCGGACAGGACGGTCAGCCCCAGCATTTT. The V gene is TRBV6-5, the J gene TRBJ1-5; 7 bases agree with TRBD1. Germline loops: CDR1 MNHEY, CDR2 SVGAGI. J was trimmed by 6 bases and V by 5 bases; bases with no gene match: 7. This CDR3 contains 14 residues.

V and J are TRBV9 and TRBJ2-3; 11 bases align to TRBD1. The CDR3 covers 17 residues. V gave up 4 bases and J gave up 5 bases; unmatched junction bases: 12. CDR1 is SGDLS and CDR2 is YYNGEE in the germline V gene. The CDR3 sequence is CASSSRQGGTGGDTQYF. DNA for the CDR3: TGTGCCAGCAGCTCCCGCCAAGGAGGGACAGGGGGAGATACGCAGTATTTT.

This clone was counted between two and nine times. The rearrangement joins TRBV18 to TRBJ1-2; D gene ambiguous. Germline V gives CDR1 KGHSH, CDR2 LQKENI. Trimming removed 6 bases from V and 6 bases from J, with 20 bases in between. CDR3 length: 15 amino acids. The CDR3 nucleotides read TGTGCCAGCTCTCGTCAGGATCCATCGTCTGATGGCTACACCTTC. Its protein product is CASSRQDPSSDGYTF.

The gene calls are TRBV28 and TRBJ1-2; D call uncertain. This CDR3 has 11 amino acids. V lost 3 bases and J 8 bases, leaving 7 bases between the germline ends. Germline values: CDR1 MDHEN, CDR2 SYDVKM. This CDR3 is CASSFFRGYTF. In DNA form, the CDR3 reads TGTGCCAGCAGTTTTTTCAGGGGCTACACCTTC.

The chain employs TRBV10-1 and TRBJ2-3, with unresolved D. The CDR3 totals 14 residues. Per the germline V gene, CDR1 is WNHNN and CDR2 is SYGVQD (reference sequence). V lost 1 base and J lost 2, with 7 bases in between. The CDR3 bases are TGCGCCAGCAGTGAGTACAGTTCCACAGATACGCAGTATTTT. As protein: CASSEYSSTDTQYF.

The chain is built from TRBV6-5 and TRBJ1-5; maybe TRBD1 (5 bases). Germline CDR1 MNHEY, CDR2 SVGAGI. The CDR3 contains 16 residues. V lost 2 bases to trimming and J lost 0 bases, with 11 bases between them. The CDR3 loop is CASSYTGRNSNQPQHF. CDR3 coding DNA: TGTGCCAGCAGTTACACGGGACGAAATAGCAATCAGCCCCAGCATTTT.

V and J are TRBV7-8 and TRBJ1-6; D is uncertain. The V and J ends lost 0 bases and 8 bases respectively, with 8 bases between them. This CDR3 comprises 14 residues. Germline CDR1 and CDR2: SGHVS and FQNEAQ. CDR3 sequence (DNA): TGTGCCAGCAGCTTAGCGGACGGACATTCACCCCTCCACTTT. It specifies CASSLADGHSPLHF.

The rearrangement uses TRBV11-3 and TRBJ2-7; 8 bases fit TRBD2. Germline CDR1 is SGHNT and CDR2 is YENEEA. Unmatched junction bases numbered 12, after V lost 5 bases and J lost 9 bases. This CDR3 is built from 14 residues. CDR3: CASSARLATVGQYF. CDR3 DNA sequence: TGTGCCAGCAGCGCCCGACTAGCGACAGTAGGGCAGTACTTC. Complete variable domain (other parts from reference TRBV11-3 and TRBJ2-7): EAGVVQSPRYKIIEKKQPVAFWCNPISGHNTLYWYLQNLGQGPELLIRYENEEAVDDSQLPKDRFSAERLKGVDSTLKIQPAELGDSAVYLCASSARLATVGQYFGPGTRLTVT.

This chain joins TRBV11-2 and TRBJ2-5; D gene ambiguous. CDR3 length: 13 residues. Trimming left V 5 bases short and J 11 bases short, with 18 bases between. Germline CDR1 SGHAT, CDR2 FQNNGV. The CDR3 nucleotides read TGTGCCAGCAGCCGGTGGAGCGAACTTGAGCAGTACTTC. It translates to CASSRWSELEQYF.

This chain uses TRBV2 with TRBJ2-7; 9 bases align to TRBD2. The germline V gene encodes CDR1 SNHLY and CDR2 FYNNEI. The ends lost 10 bases at V and 6 bases at J; junction bases unmatched: 13. The CDR3 has 14 amino acids. The CDR3 DNA is TGTGCCAACACATTATTTCAAGCGGGAGGCGAGCAGTACTTC. It specifies CANTLFQAGGEQYF.

The V call is TRBV18, the J call TRBJ2-3; 9 nucleotides match TRBD2. CDR3 length equals 17 residues. Germline loops: CDR1 KGHSH, CDR2 LQKENI. The V and J ends lost 3 bases and 0 bases, in that order; junction bases with no gene match: 7. The CDR3 loop reads CASSPRGSGSSTDTQYF. The CDR3 coding sequence is TGTGCCAGCTCACCCCGAGGTAGCGGGAGTAGCACAGATACGCAGTATTTT.

The J gene is TRBJ1-2, the V gene TRBV29-1, with 9 bases lining up with TRBD1. Germline CDR1 and CDR2: SQVTM and ANQGSEA. The J segment lost 0 bases and the V segment lost 6 bases, leaving 5 bases of the junction unmatched. The CDR3 contains 14 residues. CDR3 coding DNA: TGCAGCGTGGGGGACAGGGACCCTAACTATGGCTACACCTTC. This encodes CSVGDRDPNYGYTF.

J is TRBJ1-5 and V is TRBV11-2; D gene ambiguous. V dropped 1 base and J dropped 3 bases, with 7 bases sitting between them. Germline V gene lookup returns CDR1 SGHAT and CDR2 FQNNGV. CDR3 length: 14 residues. CDR3 nucleotides: TGTGCCAGCAGCTTAGGCCCTTTCAATCAGCCCCAGCATTTT. This sequence encodes CASSLGPFNQPQHF.

The V call is TRBV28, the J call TRBJ1-1; possible D gene TRBD1, 6 bases. The CDR3 sequence is 15 residues long. Trimming took 6 bases from V and 5 from J, leaving 19 bases between them. The germline V gene encodes CDR1 MDHEN and CDR2 SYDVKM. Here the CDR3 DNA reads TGTGCCAGCAGCCCAGGCGGGGGGCGACGAACTGAAGCTTTCTTT. This gives the protein CASSPGGGRRTEAFF.

This clone has just one count. The chain is built from TRBV27 and TRBJ1-5, with TRBD1 identical over 7 bases. With V trimmed by 8 bases and J by 8 bases, 6 bases remained unmatched. The CDR3 has 12 residues. Germline CDR1 reads MNHEY; CDR2 reads SMNVEV (reference sequence). CDR3: CASSQGLEPQHF. CDR3 DNA: TGTGCCAGCTCACAGGGGCTGGAGCCCCAGCATTTT.

This chain uses TRBV19 with TRBJ1-1; no reliable D call. Germline loops: CDR1 LNHDA, CDR2 SQIVND (reference sequence). The length of the CDR3 is 13 residues. Trimming left V 5 bases short and J 2 bases short, with 9 bases between. For the CDR3, the DNA is TGTGCCAGTAGTCCCCAAGGAAACACTGAAGCTTTCTTT. This encodes CASSPQGNTEAFF.

The chain carries TRBV5-1 and TRBJ2-1, with 7 bases lining up with TRBD2. The germline V gene has CDR1 SGHRS and CDR2 YFSETQ. Unmatched junction bases numbered 13, after V lost 4 bases and J lost 6 bases. CDR3 length equals 16 residues. The CDR3 loop is CASSSRQREGSNEQFF. The CDR3 coding sequence is TGCGCCAGCAGCAGTCGACAGCGGGAAGGTAGCAATGAGCAGTTCTTC.

The chain links TRBV5-1 to TRBJ2-5; no clear D gene. The length of the CDR3 is 13 residues. V dropped 6 bases and J dropped 5 bases, with 14 bases sitting between them. Germline CDR1 is SGHRS and CDR2 is YFSETQ. The CDR3 sequence is CASTFGRGETQYF. In DNA form, the CDR3 reads TGCGCCAGCACCTTCGGACGAGGCGAGACCCAGTACTTC. The complete variable domain, with remaining parts taken from reference TRBV5-1 and TRBJ2-5, reads KAGVTQTPRYLIKTRGQQVTLSCSPISGHRSVSWYQQTPGQGLQFLFEYFSETQRNKGNFPGRFSGRQFSNSRSEMNVSTLELGDSALYLCASTFGRGETQYFGPGTRLLVL.

CDR3 amino acids: CASSSSDGSIPIHYGYTF. CDR3 bases: TGTGCCAGCAGCTCCAGCGACGGTAGCATCCCTATACACTATGGCTACACCTTC. This chain connects TRBV7-9 to TRBJ1-2, with no clear D. Deletions cut 4 bases from V and 3 bases from J, with 24 bases between. The CDR3 is 18 residues long. Per germline, CDR1 SEHNR and CDR2 FQNEAQ (reference sequence).

V usage is TRBV18 and J usage is TRBJ2-5; D unresolved. CDR1 is KGHSH, CDR2 LQKENI, per germline. Deletions cut 2 bases from V and 1 base from J, with 8 bases between. The CDR3 runs to 14 residues. Here the CDR3 DNA reads TGTGCCAGCTCACCATCGAGGAGCCAAGAGACCCAGTACTTC. Protein product: CASSPSRSQETQYF.

V usage is TRBV19 and J usage is TRBJ2-5; 12 bases are shared with TRBD1. The CDR3 spans 16 residues. The ends lost 4 bases at V and 11 bases at J; junction bases unmatched: 14. Germline CDR1 is LNHDA and CDR2 is SQIVND (reference sequence). The chain's CDR3 is CASSTEGQGAPEEQYF. In DNA, the CDR3 is TGTGCCAGTAGTACAGAGGGACAGGGGGCGCCGGAAGAGCAGTACTTC. Using reference TRBV19 and TRBJ2-5 for the parts outside the CDR3, the full variable domain is DGGITQSPKYLFRKEGQNVTLSCEQNLNHDAMYWYRQDPGQGLRLIYYSQIVNDFQKGDIAEGYSVSREKKESFPLTVTSAQKNPTAFYLCASSTEGQGAPEEQYFGPGTRLLVL.

The chain is built from TRBV28 and TRBJ2-7; 8 bases fit TRBD2. CDR3 length: 15 amino acids. Per the germline V gene, CDR1 is MDHEN and CDR2 is SYDVKM. Trimming removed 2 bases from V and 1 base from J; junction bases left unmatched: 4. This CDR3 reads CASSLAGLASYEQYF. CDR3 sequence (DNA): TGTGCCAGCAGTTTAGCTGGACTAGCATCCTACGAGCAGTACTTC.

Only one count was recorded for this clone. This chain uses TRBV6-5 with TRBJ2-2, with D unclear. The CDR3 totals 14 residues. V shed 6 bases and J shed 8 bases, with 16 bases lying between them. The germline gives CDR1 MNHEY, CDR2 SVGAGI. The CDR3, as DNA: TGTGCCAGCAGAAGAGCAGACCCACCGGGGGAGCTGTTTTTT. Its translation: CASRRADPPGELFF.

This clone was found once. This sequence joins TRBV18 and TRBJ1-4; TRBD1 might be the D (5 bases). The length of the CDR3 is 14 residues. The ends were cut back, 1 base at V and 7 bases at J, with 10 bases in the middle. CDR1 KGHSH and CDR2 LQKENI come from the germline V gene. CDR3 DNA: TGTGCCAGCTCACCACTGGGGGTTGGTGAAAAACTGTTTTTT. It specifies CASSPLGVGEKLFF.

The chain couples TRBV28 to TRBJ2-7, with D tentatively TRBD1 (5 bases). Germline V lookup: CDR1 MDHEN, CDR2 SYDVKM. CDR3 length: 14 residues. V was pared by 7 bases and J by 2 bases, with 15 bases between. This CDR3 is CASTHGQDTYEQYF. For the CDR3, the DNA is TGTGCCAGCACCCACGGTCAGGACACCTACGAGCAGTACTTC.

The rearrangement joins TRBV28 to TRBJ2-1; D gene unclear. Trimming pared 4 bases from V and 0 bases from J, leaving 10 bases between. This CDR3 contains 15 residues. Germline V gene lookup returns CDR1 MDHEN and CDR2 SYDVKM. CDR3 in amino acids: CASSSTGSSYNEQFF. CDR3 DNA sequence: TGTGCCAGCAGTTCAACTGGAAGCTCCTACAATGAGCAGTTCTTC.

V gene TRBV5-6 combines with J gene TRBJ1-1; the D is unclear. Trimming cost V 0 bases and J 4 bases, with 10 bases left between them. CDR1 is SGHDT, CDR2 YYEEEE, per germline. The CDR3 spans 14 residues. In nucleotides, the CDR3 is TGTGCCAGCAGCTTGGGGGGTAGGAGCACTGAAGCTTTCTTT. This translates into CASSLGGRSTEAFF.